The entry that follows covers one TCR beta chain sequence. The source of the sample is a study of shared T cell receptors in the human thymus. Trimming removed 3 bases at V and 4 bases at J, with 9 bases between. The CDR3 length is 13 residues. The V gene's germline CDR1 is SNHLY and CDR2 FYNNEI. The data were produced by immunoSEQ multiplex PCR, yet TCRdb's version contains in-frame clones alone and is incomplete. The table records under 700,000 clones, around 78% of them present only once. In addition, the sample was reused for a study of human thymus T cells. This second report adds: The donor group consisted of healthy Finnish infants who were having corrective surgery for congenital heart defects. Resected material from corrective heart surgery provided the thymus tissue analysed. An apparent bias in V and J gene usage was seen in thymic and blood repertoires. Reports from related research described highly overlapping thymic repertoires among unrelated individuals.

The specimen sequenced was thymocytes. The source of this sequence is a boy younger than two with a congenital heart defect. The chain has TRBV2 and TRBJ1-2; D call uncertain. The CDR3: CASSDGGIYGYTF. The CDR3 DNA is TGTGCCAGCAGTGACGGCGGGATCTATGGCTACACCTTC.